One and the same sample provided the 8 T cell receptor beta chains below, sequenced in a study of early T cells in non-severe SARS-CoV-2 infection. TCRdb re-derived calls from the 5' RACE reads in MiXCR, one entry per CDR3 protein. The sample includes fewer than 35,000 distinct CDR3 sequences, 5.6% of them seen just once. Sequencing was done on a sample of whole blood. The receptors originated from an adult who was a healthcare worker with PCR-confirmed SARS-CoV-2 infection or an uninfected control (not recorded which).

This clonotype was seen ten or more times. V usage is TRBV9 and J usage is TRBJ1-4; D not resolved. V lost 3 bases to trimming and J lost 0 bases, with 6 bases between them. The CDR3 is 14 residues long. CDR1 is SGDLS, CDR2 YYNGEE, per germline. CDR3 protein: CASSDRSTNEKLFF. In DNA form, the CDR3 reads TGTGCCAGCAGCGACAGATCAACTAATGAAAAACTGTTTTTT.

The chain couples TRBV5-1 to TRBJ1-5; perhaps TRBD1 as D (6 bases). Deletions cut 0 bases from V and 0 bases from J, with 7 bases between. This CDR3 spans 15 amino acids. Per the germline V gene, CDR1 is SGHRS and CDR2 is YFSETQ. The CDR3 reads CASSLEGHSNQPQHF. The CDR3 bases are TGCGCCAGCAGCTTGGAGGGACATAGCAATCAGCCCCAGCATTTT.

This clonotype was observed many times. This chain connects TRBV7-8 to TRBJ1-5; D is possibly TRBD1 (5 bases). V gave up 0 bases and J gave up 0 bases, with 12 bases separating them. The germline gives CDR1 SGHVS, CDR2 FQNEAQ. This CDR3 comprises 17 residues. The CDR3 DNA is TGTGCCAGCAGCTTAGCGCTGGGGCCTCATAGCAATCAGCCCCAGCATTTT. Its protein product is CASSLALGPHSNQPQHF.

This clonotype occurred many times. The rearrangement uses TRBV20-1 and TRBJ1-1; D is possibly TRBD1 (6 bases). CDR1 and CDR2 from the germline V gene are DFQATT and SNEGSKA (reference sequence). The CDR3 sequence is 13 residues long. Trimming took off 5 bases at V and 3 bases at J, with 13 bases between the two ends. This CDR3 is CSARDTQDTEAFF. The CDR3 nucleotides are TGCAGTGCTCGGGACACCCAAGACACTGAAGCTTTCTTT.

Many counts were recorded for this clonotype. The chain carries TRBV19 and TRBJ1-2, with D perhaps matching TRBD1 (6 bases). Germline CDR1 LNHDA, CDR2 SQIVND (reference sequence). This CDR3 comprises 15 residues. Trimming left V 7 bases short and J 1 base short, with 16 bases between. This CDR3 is CASNLNREGNYGYTF. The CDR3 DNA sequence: TGTGCCAGTAATTTAAACAGGGAAGGTAACTATGGCTACACCTTC.

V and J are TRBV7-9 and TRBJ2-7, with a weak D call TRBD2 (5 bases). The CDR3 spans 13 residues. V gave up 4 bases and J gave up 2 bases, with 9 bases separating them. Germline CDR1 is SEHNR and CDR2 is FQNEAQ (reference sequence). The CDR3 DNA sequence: TGTGCCAGCAGCTCAACGGGGACCTACGAGCAGTACTTC. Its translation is CASSSTGTYEQYF.

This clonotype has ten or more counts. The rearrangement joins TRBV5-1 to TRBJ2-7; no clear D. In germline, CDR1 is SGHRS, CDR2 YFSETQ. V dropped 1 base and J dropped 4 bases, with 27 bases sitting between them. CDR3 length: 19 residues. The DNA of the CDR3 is TGCGCCAGCAGCTTGTTCCCCCTCGACGAGGCATCCTTTCGGTACGAGCAGTACTTC. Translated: CASSLFPLDEASFRYEQYF. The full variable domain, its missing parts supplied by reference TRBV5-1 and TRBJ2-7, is KAGVTQTPRYLIKTRGQQVTLSCSPISGHRSVSWYQQTPGQGLQFLFEYFSETQRNKGNFPGRFSGRQFSNSRSEMNVSTLELGDSALYLCASSLFPLDEASFRYEQYFGPGTRLTVT.

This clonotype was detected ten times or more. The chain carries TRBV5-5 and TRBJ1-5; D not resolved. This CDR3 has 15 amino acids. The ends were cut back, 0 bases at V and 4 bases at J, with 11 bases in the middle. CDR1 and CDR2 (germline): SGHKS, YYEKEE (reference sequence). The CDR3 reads CASSLVPLVNQPQHF. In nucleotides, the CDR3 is TGTGCCAGCAGCTTGGTCCCCCTTGTTAATCAGCCCCAGCATTTT. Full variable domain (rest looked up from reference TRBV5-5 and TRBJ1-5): DAGVTQSPTHLIKTRGQQVTLRCSPISGHKSVSWYQQVLGQGPQFIFQYYEKEERGRGNFPDRFSARQFPNYSSELNVNALLLGDSALYLCASSLVPLVNQPQHFGDGTRLSIL.